The 6 T cell receptor beta chains below come from one sample, sequenced in a study of blood T cell repertoires in COVID-19 (dated by TCRdb to 2018 to 2020). Libraries were constructed by the immunoSEQ multiplex PCR assay. Here the immuneACCESS table is served through TCRdb, limited to in-frame sequences with V and J called. Missing clones are a known gap in these copies; in checked studies unresolved V genes cover under half, and the rest lacks a known reason. Within this sample are around 100,000 clones, with approximately 85% of them counted one time only. Roughly 1.4% of the sample is taken by the ten largest. What was sequenced was peripheral blood. Receptors originate from a man in his forties with acute or convalescent COVID-19.

V is TRBV7-2 and J is TRBJ2-3; 9 nucleotides line up with TRBD2. CDR1 is SGHTA and CDR2 is FQGNSA in the germline V gene. With 3 bases clipped from V and 2 bases from J, the junction kept 3 bases outside the gene matches. CDR3 length: 15 residues. In DNA form, the CDR3 reads TGTGCCAGCAGCTTGGGACTAGCTAACACAGATACGCAGTATTTT. This translates into CASSLGLANTDTQYF.

The chain recombines TRBV5-1 with TRBJ2-7; perhaps TRBD2 as D (7 bases). Germline CDR1 and CDR2: SGHRS and YFSETQ. The CDR3 is 16 residues long. V lost 0 bases and J lost 7, with 20 bases in between. In DNA, the CDR3 is TGCGCCAGCAGCTTGGGTGGGGGGGACACCTCCTCGGAGCAGTACTTC. It encodes CASSLGGGDTSSEQYF. Combining the CDR3 with reference TRBV5-1 and TRBJ2-7 gives the whole variable domain KAGVTQTPRYLIKTRGQQVTLSCSPISGHRSVSWYQQTPGQGLQFLFEYFSETQRNKGNFPGRFSGRQFSNSRSEMNVSTLELGDSALYLCASSLGGGDTSSEQYFGPGTRLTVT.

The chain joins TRBV18 to TRBJ2-3; 9 bases map to TRBD2. The length of the CDR3 is 16 residues. The J segment lost 2 bases and the V segment lost 3 bases, leaving 6 bases of the junction unmatched. In germline, CDR1 is KGHSH, CDR2 LQKENI. The CDR3 bases are TGTGCCAGCTCACCCCATCCTAGCGGGGTCACAGATACGCAGTATTTT. Amino acids: CASSPHPSGVTDTQYF.

V gene TRBV3-1 (or the pseudogene TRBV3-2) combines with J gene TRBJ2-7, with D hard to call. This CDR3 spans 13 amino acids. Per germline, CDR1 LGHDT and CDR2 YNNKEL (reference sequence). The germline V and J ends were trimmed by 3 bases and 0 bases, with 6 bases remaining between them. In DNA form, the CDR3 reads TGTGCCAGCAGCCAGGCAGTCTCCTACGAGCAGTACTTC. Its protein product is CASSQAVSYEQYF.

This chain links TRBV29-1 with TRBJ2-7; D may be TRBD2 (5 bases). This CDR3 is built from 13 residues. V gave up 4 bases and J gave up 0 bases, with 10 bases separating them. CDR1 and CDR2 (germline): SQVTM, ANQGSEA. CDR3 in DNA: TGCAGCGTTGTATTTGGGAGCTCCTACGAGCAGTACTTC. This encodes CSVVFGSSYEQYF.

The V call is TRBV6-5, the J call TRBJ1-1; perhaps TRBD1 as D (6 bases). The V end was cut by 8 bases, the J end by 6 bases, with 13 bases between. The CDR3 is made up of 12 amino acids. The germline gives CDR1 MNHEY, CDR2 SVGAGI. CDR3 sequence reads: CASRPGDPEAFF. The CDR3, as DNA: TGTGCCAGCCGCCCAGGGGACCCTGAAGCTTTCTTT.